A single sample gave rise to the 5 T cell receptor beta chains below, sequenced in a study of shared clonotypes between healthy human individuals. Profiling relied on immunoSEQ multiplex PCR, and the TCRdb table lists in-frame clones only, not all of them. In the table there are 2 million to 2.5 million clones, roughly 95% of which are singletons. The specimen was naive CD4+ T cells sorted from blood. Subset described: CD45RA+ positively selected. Source of these receptors: a man aged 18 to 35 in good health.

DNA for the CDR3: TGTGCCAGCAGGGTCATAGGAGAGACCCAGTACTTC. This codes for CASRVIGETQYF. The rearrangement links TRBV2 to TRBJ2-5; D remains ambiguous. The CDR3 is 12 residues long. Looked up from germline, CDR1 is SNHLY and CDR2 is FYNNEI. V shed 6 bases and J shed 4 bases, with 9 bases lying between them.

The J gene is TRBJ1-2, the V gene TRBV6-5; 8 bases agree with TRBD1. The CDR3 consists of 13 residues. The trim removed 6 bases at V and 4 bases at J, leaving 4 bases unmatched. Germline values: CDR1 MNHEY, CDR2 SVGAGI. The CDR3 protein is CASRPGQAYGYTF. CDR3 DNA: TGTGCCAGCAGACCGGGACAGGCCTATGGCTACACCTTC.

The chain combines TRBV28 with TRBJ2-7; 9 bases agree with TRBD1. The CDR3 length is 16 residues. V lost 5 bases, J lost 1 base, and 9 bases stayed unmatched. Germline lookup yields CDR1 MDHEN and CDR2 SYDVKM. CDR3 sequence reads: CASSPRPGQGSYEQYF. CDR3 nucleotides: TGTGCCAGCAGTCCTCGTCCGGGACAGGGATCCTACGAGCAGTACTTC. Full variable domain (rest looked up from reference TRBV28 and TRBJ2-7): DVKVTQSSRYLVKRTGEKVFLECVQDMDHENMFWYRQDPGLGLRLIYFSYDVKMKEKGDIPEGYSVSREKKERFSLILESASTNQTSMYLCASSPRPGQGSYEQYFGPGTRLTVT.

Regarding this clone: Other DNA sequences from this sample encode an identical CDR3 as well. The rearrangement uses TRBV5-1 and TRBJ1-1, with D maybe TRBD1 (6 bases). This CDR3 has 14 residues. Between the trimmed V and J ends, which lost 4 bases and 2 bases, there was a span of 12 bases. Germline CDR1 is SGHRS and CDR2 is YFSETQ. The CDR3 region is CASSPLTGNTEAFF. The CDR3 DNA reads as TGCGCCAGCAGCCCGCTGACAGGCAACACTGAAGCTTTCTTT.

The chain recombines TRBV9 with TRBJ2-2; D is unclear. Trimming took off 0 bases at V and 6 bases at J, with 18 bases between the two ends. CDR1 SGDLS and CDR2 YYNGEE come from the germline V gene. The CDR3 has 17 residues. The DNA of the CDR3 is TGTGCCAGCAGCGTAGTTATGGCTAGACTTTTGTCCGGGGAGCTGTTTTTT. The encoded protein is CASSVVMARLLSGELFF.